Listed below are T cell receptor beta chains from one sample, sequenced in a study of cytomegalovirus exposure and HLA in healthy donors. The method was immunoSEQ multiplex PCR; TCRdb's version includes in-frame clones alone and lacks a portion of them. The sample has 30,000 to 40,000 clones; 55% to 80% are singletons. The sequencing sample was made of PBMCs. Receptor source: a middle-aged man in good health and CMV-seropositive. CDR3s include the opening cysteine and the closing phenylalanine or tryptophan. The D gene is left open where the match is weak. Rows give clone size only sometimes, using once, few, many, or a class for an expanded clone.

cdr3_nt: TGTGCCAGCAGCGGACAGGGTGGCTCCGGGGAGCTGTTTTTT
cdr3_aa: CASSGQGGSGELFF
d_call: TRBD1
v_call: TRBV9
clone_size: .
j_call: TRBJ2-2

cdr3_nt: TGTGCCAGCGCTAGGAATGCGGTCCCTGGGGATACGCAGTATTTT
cdr3_aa: CASARNAVPGDTQYF
d_call: .
v_call: TRBV5-4
clone_size: .
j_call: TRBJ2-3

cdr3_nt: TGTGCCAGCAGTTATATGGGACAATTCACCTTC
cdr3_aa: CASSYMGQFTF
d_call: .
v_call: TRBV6-6
clone_size: once
j_call: TRBJ1-2

cdr3_nt: TGTGCCAGCAGCCGCCGGGACTCCTCCTACAATGAGCAGTTCTTC
cdr3_aa: CASSRRDSSYNEQFF
d_call: .
v_call: TRBV7-8
clone_size: .
j_call: TRBJ2-1

cdr3_nt: TGTGCCAGCAGCTTAGATCGGGAGGATAGTGGCTACACCTTC
cdr3_aa: CASSLDREDSGYTF
d_call: .
v_call: TRBV11-3
clone_size: few
j_call: TRBJ1-2

cdr3_nt: TGTGCCAGCAGCTTGGGTAGCGGGGGGAGAAATGAGCAGTTCTTC
cdr3_aa: CASSLGSGGRNEQFF
d_call: TRBD2
v_call: TRBV5-4
clone_size: once
j_call: TRBJ2-1

cdr3_nt: TGTGCCAGCAGCGTGGAGGGCTATGAGCAGTTCTTC
cdr3_aa: CASSVEGYEQFF
d_call: .
v_call: TRBV9
clone_size: .
j_call: TRBJ2-1

cdr3_nt: TGCGCCAGCAGCCAAGGGGGAGGCTATGGCTACACCTTC
cdr3_aa: CASSQGGGYGYTF
d_call: .
v_call: TRBV4-1
clone_size: once
j_call: TRBJ1-2

cdr3_nt: TGTGCCAGCCGACAGGATAATCAGCCCCAGCATTTT
cdr3_aa: CASRQDNQPQHF
d_call: .
v_call: TRBV7-9
clone_size: .
j_call: TRBJ1-5

cdr3_nt: TGCGCCAGCAGCCCCGGGACAGGGATGTACGAGCAGTACTTC
cdr3_aa: CASSPGTGMYEQYF
d_call: TRBD1
v_call: TRBV4-1
clone_size: few
j_call: TRBJ2-7

cdr3_nt: TGTGCCAGCAGTCCGGGACAGGGGGCAAGATACGAGCAGTACTTC
cdr3_aa: CASSPGQGARYEQYF
d_call: TRBD1
v_call: TRBV27
clone_size: .
j_call: TRBJ2-7

cdr3_nt: TGTGCCAGCAGCCGGGGGGGCGAGACCTACGAGCAGTACTTC
cdr3_aa: CASSRGGETYEQYF
d_call: TRBD2
v_call: TRBV9
clone_size: .
j_call: TRBJ2-7

cdr3_nt: TGTGCCAGCAGTTACACCCCCTCCTACAATGAGCAGTTCTTC
cdr3_aa: CASSYTPSYNEQFF
d_call: .
v_call: TRBV7-3
clone_size: few
j_call: TRBJ2-1

cdr3_nt: TGTGCCAGCAGCTTCGAGGTGGAAGCTTTCTTT
cdr3_aa: CASSFEVEAFF
d_call: .
v_call: TRBV5-6
clone_size: .
j_call: TRBJ1-1

cdr3_nt: TGTGCCACCAGCCCTAGCGGGGAAAACACCGGGGAGCTGTTTTTT
cdr3_aa: CATSPSGENTGELFF
d_call: TRBD2
v_call: TRBV15
clone_size: few
j_call: TRBJ2-2

cdr3_nt: TGTGCCAGCAGCGTACCAGGGTTCTCTGGGGCCAACGTCCTGACTTTC
cdr3_aa: CASSVPGFSGANVLTF
d_call: .
v_call: TRBV9
clone_size: .
j_call: TRBJ2-6

cdr3_nt: TGTGCCAGCATCCGAACGGGGACTAGCGTTGTTAATGAGCAGTTCTTC
cdr3_aa: CASIRTGTSVVNEQFF
d_call: TRBD2
v_call: TRBV7-2
clone_size: .
j_call: TRBJ2-1

cdr3_nt: TGTGCTAGTGGTTTGGGACAGGGTGCCTACGAGCAGTACTTC
cdr3_aa: CASGLGQGAYEQYF
d_call: TRBD1
v_call: TRBV12-5
clone_size: .
j_call: TRBJ2-7

cdr3_nt: TGTGCAGAAGGGGTCGGGACAGGGGACTCCTACGAGCAGTACTTC
cdr3_aa: CAEGVGTGDSYEQYF
d_call: TRBD1
v_call: TRBV7-9
clone_size: .
j_call: TRBJ2-7

cdr3_nt: TGCGCCAGCGGGGGTGGGGGCTACACAGATACGCAGTATTTT
cdr3_aa: CASGGGGYTDTQYF
d_call: .
v_call: TRBV5-1
clone_size: .
j_call: TRBJ2-3

cdr3_nt: TGTGCCAGTAGCGGCGGTGGCTACACCTTC
cdr3_aa: CASSGGGYTF
d_call: .
v_call: TRBV19
clone_size: .
j_call: TRBJ1-2

cdr3_nt: TGCGCCAGCAGCTTCCCGGGGGGGGACACAGATACGCAGTATTTT
cdr3_aa: CASSFPGGDTDTQYF
d_call: TRBD2
v_call: TRBV5-1
clone_size: few
j_call: TRBJ2-3

cdr3_nt: TGCAGCGCCAGCGTGTCCATCGACTATGGCTACACCTTC
cdr3_aa: CSASVSIDYGYTF
d_call: .
v_call: TRBV29-1
clone_size: .
j_call: TRBJ1-2

cdr3_nt: TGTGCCAGCAGTTACTCGTCAGGGCTGAACACCGGGGAGCTGTTTTTT
cdr3_aa: CASSYSSGLNTGELFF
d_call: .
v_call: TRBV6-6
clone_size: .
j_call: TRBJ2-2

cdr3_nt: TGTGCCAGCAGCGCCCGGACAGGGTGGACTAGCGGATCCGAGCAGTACTTC
cdr3_aa: CASSARTGWTSGSEQYF
d_call: TRBD2
v_call: TRBV27
clone_size: .
j_call: TRBJ2-7

cdr3_nt: TGTGCCAGCAGTACACCGGGAATCCAACGCTACACCTTC
cdr3_aa: CASSTPGIQRYTF
d_call: .
v_call: TRBV28
clone_size: .
j_call: TRBJ1-2

cdr3_nt: TGTGCCAGCAGTTACGGACAGAAGGATACGCAGTATTTT
cdr3_aa: CASSYGQKDTQYF
d_call: .
v_call: TRBV6-6
clone_size: few
j_call: TRBJ2-3

cdr3_nt: TGTGCCTGGAGCATACAAGGAGGCAATCAGCCCCAGCATTTT
cdr3_aa: CAWSIQGGNQPQHF
d_call: .
v_call: TRBV30
clone_size: once
j_call: TRBJ1-5

cdr3_nt: TGTGCCAGCTCACAGGGGATCGGGTCACCCCTCCACTTT
cdr3_aa: CASSQGIGSPLHF
d_call: TRBD1
v_call: TRBV6-5
clone_size: few
j_call: TRBJ1-6

cdr3_nt: TGCGCCAGCAGCTTAAGGCAGGGCCGCTACGAGCAGTACTTC
cdr3_aa: CASSLRQGRYEQYF
d_call: .
v_call: TRBV5-1
clone_size: few
j_call: TRBJ2-7

cdr3_nt: TGCGCCAGCAGCCACCCACAGAACTCTGGAAACACCATATATTTT
cdr3_aa: CASSHPQNSGNTIYF
d_call: .
v_call: TRBV4-1
clone_size: few
j_call: TRBJ1-3

cdr3_nt: TGTGCCAGCAGCTTAAGGGACAGCCAAGAGACCCAGTACTTC
cdr3_aa: CASSLRDSQETQYF
d_call: TRBD1
v_call: TRBV5-5
clone_size: .
j_call: TRBJ2-5

cdr3_nt: TGTGCCAGCAGAGGGGGTGAGGGGGCCCCCTACGAGCAGTACTTC
cdr3_aa: CASRGGEGAPYEQYF
d_call: TRBD1
v_call: TRBV6-6
clone_size: few
j_call: TRBJ2-7

cdr3_nt: TGCGCCAGCAGCTTGACGGGGGGACAGGGGCCTTCCTACGAGCAGTACTTC
cdr3_aa: CASSLTGGQGPSYEQYF
d_call: TRBD1
v_call: TRBV5-1
clone_size: .
j_call: TRBJ2-7

cdr3_nt: TGCGCCAGCAGTTCGAACCCTAACTACAATGAGCAGTTCTTC
cdr3_aa: CASSSNPNYNEQFF
d_call: .
v_call: TRBV10-1
clone_size: .
j_call: TRBJ2-1

cdr3_nt: TGTGCCAGCAGCGTAGGAGGGAGCGAGCAGTACTTC
cdr3_aa: CASSVGGSEQYF
d_call: .
v_call: TRBV9
clone_size: once
j_call: TRBJ2-7

cdr3_nt: TGTGCCAGCAGTGTAGGACTAGCGGGGGGGCGGGAGACCCAGTACTTC
cdr3_aa: CASSVGLAGGRETQYF
d_call: TRBD2
v_call: TRBV25-1
clone_size: few
j_call: TRBJ2-5

cdr3_nt: TGCGCCAGCAGCTCGAACAGGGGCAATACAAACGAGCAGTACTTC
cdr3_aa: CASSSNRGNTNEQYF
d_call: TRBD1
v_call: TRBV5-1
clone_size: .
j_call: TRBJ2-7

cdr3_nt: TGTGCCAGCATGTTCGCCGGGGAGCTGTTTTTT
cdr3_aa: CASMFAGELFF
d_call: .
v_call: TRBV2
clone_size: .
j_call: TRBJ2-2